This TCR beta chain comes out of a study of CD4+ T cells in melanoma. Overall study results and limits: In melanoma, neoantigen-specific CD4+ T cells reportedly differed in differentiation state.

Clones were read by immunoSEQ multiplex PCR, and TCRdb kept only the in-frame ones, dropping some. This sample has fewer than 15,000 clones, with 60% to 85% found just once. This clone showed up just a few times. The target antigen is unknown. Trimming stripped 3 bases from V and 3 bases from J, with 30 bases between. The CDR3 is 20 amino acids. The sequenced sample was cells from a culture (not recorded whether cultured in vitro). The origin of this receptor is a human donor with melanoma. The chain joins TRBV23-1 to TRBJ2-7; TRBD1 is a possible D gene (6 bases). TRBV23-1 is labeled an ORF, and its function is uncertain. CDR3 bases: TGCGCCAGCAGTCACTCTGAGATCCGGGACAATGGCCAGTGGAACTACGAGCAGTACTTC. It translates to CASSHSEIRDNGQWNYEQYF.